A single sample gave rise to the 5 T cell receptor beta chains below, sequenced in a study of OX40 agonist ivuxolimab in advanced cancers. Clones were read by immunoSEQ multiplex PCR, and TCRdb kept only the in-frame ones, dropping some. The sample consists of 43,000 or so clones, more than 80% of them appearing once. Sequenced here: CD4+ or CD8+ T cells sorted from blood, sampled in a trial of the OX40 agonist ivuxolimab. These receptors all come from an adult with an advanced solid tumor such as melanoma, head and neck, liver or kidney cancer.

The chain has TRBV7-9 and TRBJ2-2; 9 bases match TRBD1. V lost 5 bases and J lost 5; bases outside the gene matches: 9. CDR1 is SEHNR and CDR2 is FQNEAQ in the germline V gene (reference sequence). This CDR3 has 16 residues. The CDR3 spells CASSPQGAPRTGELFF. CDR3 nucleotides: TGTGCCAGCAGCCCACAGGGGGCGCCGAGGACCGGGGAGCTGTTTTTT.

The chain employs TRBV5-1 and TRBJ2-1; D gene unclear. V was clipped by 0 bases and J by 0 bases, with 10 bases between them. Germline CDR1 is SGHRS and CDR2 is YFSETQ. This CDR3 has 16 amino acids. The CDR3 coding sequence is TGCGCCAGCAGCTTGGCGACCACATTCTCCTACAATGAGCAGTTCTTC. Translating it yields CASSLATTFSYNEQFF.

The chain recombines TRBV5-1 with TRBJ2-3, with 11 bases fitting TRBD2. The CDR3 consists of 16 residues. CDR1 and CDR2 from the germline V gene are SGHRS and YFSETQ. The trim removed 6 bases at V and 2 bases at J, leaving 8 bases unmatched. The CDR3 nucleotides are TGCGCCAGCACCCCGGGACTAGCGGATTACACAGATACGCAGTATTTT. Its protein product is CASTPGLADYTDTQYF.

The CDR3 DNA reads TGTGCCAGCAGTTATCGGGAGCCTAGCGACACCGGGGAGCTGTTTTTT. It specifies CASSYREPSDTGELFF. The V gene is TRBV6-5, the J gene TRBJ2-2, with a possible D match to TRBD2 (6 bases). V lost 3 bases and J 3 bases, leaving 14 bases between the germline ends. The V gene's germline CDR1 is MNHEY and CDR2 SVGAGI. CDR3 size: 16 residues.

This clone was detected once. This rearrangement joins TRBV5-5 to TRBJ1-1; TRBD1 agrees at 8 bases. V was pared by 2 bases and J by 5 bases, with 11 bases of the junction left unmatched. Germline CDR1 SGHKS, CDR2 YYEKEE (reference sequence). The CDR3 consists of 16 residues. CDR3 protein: CASSFGQGGRNTEAFF. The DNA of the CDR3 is TGTGCCAGCAGCTTTGGACAGGGAGGAAGGAATACTGAAGCTTTCTTT.